The 8 T cell receptor beta chains below come from one sample, sequenced in a study of tumor and adjacent non-tumor tissue in lung cancer. Three rounds of nested PCR, following a modified ARM-PCR protocol, produced the TCRbeta library. TCRdb redid the calling of the multiplex PCR reads with MiXCR, one entry per CDR3 protein. The data show approximately 120,000 distinct CDR3 sequences, about 65% seen once. The template was RNA from unsorted bulk tissue. The normal lung tissue was taken more than 3 cm from the tumor edge. Sequencing was done on a sample of distant non-tumor lung tissue. The origin of the receptors is a man between 60 and 75 years old with non-small cell lung cancer.

Ten or more counts support this clonotype. This chain uses TRBV28 with TRBJ2-1, with D perhaps TRBD2 (6 bases). CDR3 length: 15 residues. The germline V and J ends were trimmed by 5 bases and 4 bases, with 15 bases remaining between them. CDR1 MDHEN and CDR2 SYDVKM come from the germline V gene. The CDR3 region has the DNA TGTGCCAGCAGTGGAACCGGGACTGGGTACAATGAGCAGTTCTTC. This gives the protein CASSGTGTGYNEQFF.

As to this clonotype: At one boundary the junction diverges from the germline segment, which might be a read error. The chain carries TRBV6-6 and TRBJ2-3; D call uncertain. This CDR3 has 13 amino acids. Per germline, CDR1 MNHNY and CDR2 SVGAGI (reference sequence). The CDR3 loop is CASSYGWGKTQYF. DNA of the CDR3: TGTGCCAGTAGTTACGGGTGGGGTAAAACGCAGTATTTT.

On this clonotype: A junction end diverges from the germline sequence, so it may reflect a read error. V gene TRBV6-1 combines with J gene TRBJ2-3, with TRBD1 as a possible D gene (5 bases). Germline V CDR1 and CDR2: MNHNS, SASEGT. The CDR3 is 14 residues long. CDR3 DNA: TGTACCAGCAGTGAAGACAGACGCACAGATACGCAGTATTTT. Amino acid sequence: CTSSEDRRTDTQYF.

As concerns this clonotype: A much larger clone lies a single base off, so this may be a read error. The rearrangement uses TRBV7-9 and TRBJ2-4, with 16 positions matching TRBD2. CDR3 size: 19 residues. Germline V gives CDR1 SEHNR, CDR2 FQNEAQ (reference sequence). The CDR3 DNA sequence: TGTGCCGGCAGCTCCGGGACTAGCGGGGGGGCACTAGCCAAAAACATTCAGTACTTC. Protein: CAGSSGTSGGALAKNIQYF. The full variable domain, with the rest looked up from reference TRBV7-9 and TRBJ2-4, is DTGVSQNPRHKITKRGQNVTFRCDPISEHNRLYWYRQTLGQGPEFLTYFQNEAQLEKSRLLSDRFSAERPKGSFSTLEIQRTEQGDSAMYLCAGSSGTSGGALAKNIQYFGAGTRLSVL.

This clonotype was found many times. The rearrangement links TRBV2 to TRBJ2-7, with D uncertain. The CDR3 length is 10 residues. CDR1 is SNHLY, CDR2 FYNNEI, per germline. V lost 3 bases and J lost 3, with 0 bases in between. CDR3 sequence: CASSDYEQYF. Written as DNA, the CDR3 is TGTGCCAGCAGTGACTACGAGCAGTACTTC. The variable domain in full, with the rest retrieved from reference TRBV2 and TRBJ2-7, is EPEVTQTPSHQVTQMGQEVILRCVPISNHLYFYWYRQILGQKVEFLVSFYNNEISEKSEIFDDQFSVERPDGSNFTLKIRSTKLEDSAMYFCASSDYEQYFGPGTRLTVT.

This rearrangement joins TRBV29-1 to TRBJ2-7, with D perhaps TRBD2 (5 bases). V lost 5 bases to trimming and J lost 3 bases, with 17 bases between them. CDR1 is SQVTM, CDR2 ANQGSEA, per germline. The CDR3 totals 14 residues. In DNA, the CDR3 is TGCAGCGTTCTTCGGACGGGATACGACTACGAGCAGTACTTC. Amino acids: CSVLRTGYDYEQYF.

Remarks on this clonotype: A much larger clone is a single base away; this may be a read error. The chain joins TRBV28 to TRBJ1-5; D remains unclear. The CDR3 spans 14 residues. Germline-derived CDR1 and CDR2 are MDHEN and SYDVKM. Here the CDR3 reads CVSSLDNSNQPQHF. CDR3 sequence (DNA): TGTGTCAGCAGTTTAGACAATAGCAATCAGCCCCAGCATTTT.

Concerning this clonotype itself: A read error may be the cause here, since a much bigger clone is one base away. No conserved phenylalanine or tryptophan is present at the end of the CDR3, so a read error is the likely explanation. The chain joins TRBV20-1 to TRBJ2-7; D not resolved. From germline, CDR1 is DFQATT and CDR2 SNEGSKA (reference sequence). V lost 5 bases, J lost 4 bases, and 12 bases lay in between. CDR3 length: 12 residues. CDR3 region: CSASPSGYEQYL. Written as DNA, the CDR3 is TGCAGTGCTTCACCCTCAGGTTACGAGCAGTACCTC.